A single T cell receptor (beta chain) is shown here with its context. V was trimmed by 10 bases and J by 0 bases, leaving 16 bases between them. CDR1 is MGHDK, CDR2 SYGVNS, per germline. CDR3 length: 16 amino acids. This specimen comes from a study of blood T cell repertoires in COVID-19. Across the study: COVID-19 samples collected from the United States, Italy and Spain covered acute and convalescent phases.

In the original workflow: Reference gene primer amplification in the assay estimated nucleated cell counts. Sequencing was performed with immunoSEQ multiplex PCR; in TCRdb, only in-frame clones are kept and a portion is missing. For V, J and clone size, that table is used; D and trimming come from the DNA. The sample has approximately 320,000 clones, approximately 85% seen once. The V call is TRBV25-1, the J call TRBJ1-6; D is uncertain. The sequenced material came from peripheral blood. This TCR came from a human donor in a cohort sampled during active COVID-19. The CDR3 here is CAKPGPTNSYNSPLHF. The CDR3 region has the DNA TGTGCCAAACCGGGTCCTACGAACTCCTATAATTCACCCCTCCACTTT. The entire variable domain, with the rest obtained from reference TRBV25-1 and TRBJ1-6, is as follows: EADIYQTPRYLVIGTGKKITLECSQTMGHDKMYWYQQDPGMELHLIHYSYGVNSTEKGDLSSESTVSRIRTEHFPLTLESARPSHTSQYLCAKPGPTNSYNSPLHFGNGTRLTVT.